The 8 T cell receptor beta chains below come from one sample, sequenced in a study of shared clonotypes between healthy human individuals. Sequencing used immunoSEQ multiplex PCR; TCRdb keeps in-frame clones, though not all of them. The top ten clones hold over 10% of a sample with fewer than 650,000 clones, 76% of them seen once. What was sequenced was PBMCs. The source of these receptors is a woman in her thirties or forties in good health. Some clones in this sample may be carry-over from other donors' samples.

The chain recombines TRBV7-9 with TRBJ1-3, with no clear D. CDR3 length: 13 amino acids. Trimming removed 8 bases from V and 0 bases from J, with 8 bases in between. Germline CDR1 reads SEHNR; CDR2 reads FQNEAQ (reference sequence). CDR3 residues: CASANFSGNTIYF. The CDR3 DNA sequence: TGTGCCAGCGCTAACTTCTCTGGAAACACCATATATTTT.

V is TRBV4-2 and J is TRBJ1-1, with 8 bases lining up with TRBD1. V lost 4 bases to trimming and J lost 5 bases; unmatched junction nucleotides: 9. The germline V gene encodes CDR1 LGHNA and CDR2 YNFKEQ. CDR3 length equals 15 residues. CDR3 sequence reads: CASSRDTGGWTEAFF. DNA of the CDR3: TGTGCCAGCAGCCGCGATACAGGGGGTTGGACTGAAGCTTTCTTT.

The chain is built from TRBV7-8 and TRBJ2-7, with 11 bases matching TRBD2. Looked up from germline, CDR1 is SGHVS and CDR2 is FQNEAQ. This CDR3 has 14 amino acids. The V and J ends lost 5 bases and 3 bases, in that order; junction bases with no gene match: 3. CDR3 sequence reads: CASSGGTSGYEQYF. CDR3 coding DNA: TGTGCCAGCAGCGGAGGGACTAGCGGCTACGAGCAGTACTTC.

The table lists this clone with many counts. The chain has TRBV7-8 and TRBJ1-4, with D perhaps matching TRBD1 (6 bases). In germline, CDR1 is SGHVS, CDR2 FQNEAQ. V was clipped by 3 bases and J by 3 bases, with 14 bases between them. The CDR3 is 16 residues long. In nucleotides, the CDR3 is TGTGCCAGCAGCTTGGGGGCAGGGAGGGCTAATGAAAAACTGTTTTTT. This encodes CASSLGAGRANEKLFF. Looking up the rest from reference TRBV7-8 and TRBJ1-4 gives the full variable domain: GAGVSQSPRYKVAKRGQDVALRCDPISGHVSLFWYQQALGQGPEFLTYFQNEAQLDKSGLPSDRFFAERPEGSVSTLKIQRTQQEDSAVYLCASSLGAGRANEKLFFGSGTQLSVL.

Regarding this clone: With only one base between it and a far larger clone, this is likely a read error. The J gene is TRBJ1-1, the V gene TRBV10-2, with D unclear. Trimming stripped 4 bases from V and 0 bases from J, with 9 bases between. The CDR3 extends over 14 amino acids. Germline lookup yields CDR1 WSHSY and CDR2 SAAADI. The CDR3 loop is CASSVNHVNTEAFF. In DNA, the CDR3 is TGCGCCAGCAGTGTCAACCACGTGAACACTGAAGCTTTCTTT.

The chain recombines TRBV6-5 with TRBJ1-4; possibly TRBD1 for D (5 bases). The V end was cut by 6 bases, the J end by 3 bases, with 14 bases between. CDR3 size: 15 residues. Germline values: CDR1 MNHEY, CDR2 SVGAGI. CDR3 in amino acids: CASSPRTRSNEKLFF. The CDR3 bases are TGTGCCAGCAGCCCAAGGACACGTTCTAATGAAAAACTGTTTTTT.

J is TRBJ2-7 and V is TRBV29-1; no reliable D call. Germline values: CDR1 SQVTM, CDR2 ANQGSEA. The V and J ends lost 7 bases and 3 bases respectively, with 10 bases between them. The CDR3 contains 11 residues. CDR3 DNA: TGCAGCGGCCTAGTAAGCTACGAGCAGTACTTC. This encodes CSGLVSYEQYF.

The count of this clone is one. The V call is TRBV5-1, the J call TRBJ2-7; no definite D call. The CDR3 totals 14 residues. The germline CDR1 and CDR2 sequences are SGHRS and YFSETQ. The germline V and J ends were trimmed by 0 bases and 6 bases, with 13 bases remaining between them. The CDR3 DNA follows: TGCGCCAGCAGCTTGGGACCCACTATCGGCGAGCAGTACTTC. It is translated as CASSLGPTIGEQYF.